The 17 T cell receptor beta chains given below trace back to one sample, sequenced in a study of blood T cell repertoires in COVID-19. The method was immunoSEQ multiplex PCR; TCRdb's version includes in-frame clones alone and lacks a portion of them. The table includes roughly 170,000 clones, 84% detected once. Sequenced: peripheral blood. These receptors were obtained from a human donor in a cohort sampled during active COVID-19.

The CDR3 spells CATSRVRQASNQPQHF. DNA of the CDR3: TGTGCCACCAGCAGAGTCCGGCAGGCTAGCAATCAGCCCCAGCATTTT. The V gene is TRBV15, the J gene TRBJ1-5, with D uncertain. Germline lookup yields CDR1 LNHNV and CDR2 YYDKDF (reference sequence). The CDR3 consists of 16 residues. The V and J ends lost 1 base and 0 bases respectively, with 10 bases between them.

This clone occurred a few times. The rearrangement joins TRBV5-6 to TRBJ1-2; D perhaps matches TRBD1 (5 bases). The V gene lost 4 bases and the J gene lost 4 bases, with 8 bases spanning the gap. The CDR3 is 12 amino acids. CDR1 is SGHDT and CDR2 is YYEEEE in the germline V gene. The CDR3 loop reads CASSRDSYGYTF. The CDR3 coding sequence is TGTGCCAGCAGCCGCGACAGCTATGGCTACACCTTC.

This chain joins TRBV7-9 and TRBJ1-4; 7 bases align to TRBD1. The germline V gene has CDR1 SEHNR and CDR2 FQNEAQ (reference sequence). The CDR3 is 16 amino acids. V lost 6 bases to trimming and J lost 1 base; unmatched junction nucleotides: 8. In DNA, the CDR3 is TGTGCCAGCAGTTCTACAGGGGTAGGAACTAATGAAAAACTGTTTTTT. Encoded protein: CASSSTGVGTNEKLFF.

This clone was seen a single time. V gene TRBV10-3 combines with J gene TRBJ1-1; tentatively, D is TRBD1 (5 bases). The CDR3 contains 14 residues. Germline V CDR1 and CDR2: ENHRY, SYGVKD. The V end lost 4 bases, the J end lost 0 bases, and 9 bases lay between the germline ends. Here the CDR3 DNA reads TGTGCCATCAGTGGGGGAGGGGTGAACACTGAAGCTTTCTTT. Translating it yields CAISGGGVNTEAFF.

V and J are TRBV7-9 and TRBJ1-5; a weak D match, TRBD1 (6 bases). Germline values: CDR1 SEHNR, CDR2 FQNEAQ (reference sequence). This CDR3 is built from 16 residues. The V gene lost 8 bases and the J gene lost 3 bases, with 20 bases spanning the gap. The CDR3, as DNA: TGTGCCAGCGGAGGGGGGGAGGCCCCGATCAATCAGCCCCAGCATTTT. It specifies CASGGGEAPINQPQHF.

This chain links TRBV15 with TRBJ1-2; no clear D. Trimming shortened V by 3 bases and J by 6 bases, and 5 bases separated the two germline ends. From germline, CDR1 is LNHNV and CDR2 YYDKDF (reference sequence). The CDR3 runs 11 residues. This CDR3 reads CATSSSDGYTF. In DNA form, the CDR3 reads TGTGCCACCAGCAGCAGTGATGGCTACACCTTC.

This chain connects TRBV6-6 to TRBJ2-7; 10 nucleotides match TRBD1. The CDR3 contains 15 residues. Trimming cost V 6 bases and J 5 bases; bases outside gene matches: 10. Per the germline V gene, CDR1 is MNHNY and CDR2 is SVGAGI (reference sequence). The CDR3 loop is CASRPTGGAADEQYF. CDR3 DNA sequence: TGTGCCAGCAGGCCGACAGGGGGCGCGGCGGACGAGCAGTACTTC.

V is TRBV5-1 and J is TRBJ2-1; 10 bases align to TRBD1. CDR1 and CDR2 (germline): SGHRS, YFSETQ. This CDR3 is 14 amino acids long. J was trimmed by 7 bases and V by 4 bases; bases with no gene match: 5. The DNA for the CDR3 is TGCGCCAGCAGCCCTGGACAGGGGGGAAATGAGCAGTTCTTC. Its protein is CASSPGQGGNEQFF.

This sequence joins TRBV11-1 and TRBJ1-1; no clear D gene. The germline gives CDR1 SGHAT, CDR2 FQDESV (reference sequence). V gave up 0 bases and J gave up 1 base, with 6 bases separating them. CDR3 length: 14 amino acids. The CDR3 sequence: CASSLAQKNTEAFF. Written as DNA, the CDR3 is TGTGCCAGCAGCTTAGCACAGAAGAACACTGAAGCTTTCTTT.

The V and J genes are TRBV7-2 and TRBJ2-1, with D maybe TRBD1 (5 bases). V was cut by 1 base and J by 6 bases, with 16 bases left in between. Germline assignment: CDR1 SGHTA and CDR2 FQGNSA. This CDR3 is built from 16 residues. The CDR3 loop reads CASSLDGTSTGNEQFF. DNA of the CDR3: TGTGCCAGCAGCTTAGATGGCACATCCACAGGCAATGAGCAGTTCTTC.

The V call is TRBV6-7, the J call TRBJ2-7, with 15 nucleotides matching TRBD2. TRBV6-7 is annotated as an ORF whose role is uncertain. Trimming cost V 1 base and J 7 bases; bases outside gene matches: 8. The CDR3 is 17 residues long. CDR3 DNA: TGTGCCAGCAGTTACTGCGGGACTAGCGGGGGGACTAAGGAGCAGTACTTC. Protein: CASSYCGTSGGTKEQYF.

This clone was counted a few times. V and J are TRBV20-1 and TRBJ2-1; a weak D match, TRBD2 (6 bases). Germline V gene lookup returns CDR1 DFQATT and CDR2 SNEGSKA (reference sequence). This CDR3 has 11 amino acids. V gave up 5 bases and J gave up 10 bases, with 12 bases separating them. Here the CDR3 reads CSADLGGEQFF. In DNA form, the CDR3 reads TGCAGTGCTGACCTGGGGGGAGAGCAGTTCTTC.

The chain joins TRBV2 to TRBJ2-7; D uncertain. This CDR3 is built from 13 residues. Germline V CDR1 and CDR2: SNHLY, FYNNEI. The V end lost 3 bases, the J end lost 0 bases, and 6 bases lay between the germline ends. CDR3 protein: CASSEGISYEQYF. CDR3 bases: TGTGCCAGCAGTGAGGGCATCTCCTACGAGCAGTACTTC.

The chain recombines TRBV5-1 with TRBJ1-1; 8 bases align to TRBD1. The J segment lost 4 bases and the V segment lost 2 bases, leaving 13 bases of the junction unmatched. The CDR3 is 17 amino acids. Looked up from germline, CDR1 is SGHRS and CDR2 is YFSETQ. The CDR3 reads CASSFAGGAVGSTEAFF. As DNA, the CDR3 is TGCGCCAGCAGCTTTGCAGGGGGCGCGGTAGGAAGCACTGAAGCTTTCTTT.

This clone occurred once. CDR3 in DNA: TGTGCCAGCACCCTCGGAGGTTACGAGCAGTACTTC. This encodes CASTLGGYEQYF. The rearrangement links TRBV12-3 or TRBV12-4 to TRBJ2-7, with D possibly TRBD2 on 5 matching bases. CDR3 size: 12 residues. V lost 7 bases and J 4 bases, leaving 11 bases between the germline ends.

This clone was picked up one time. The CDR3 nucleotides read TGTGCCAGCAGCTTACAGGGGCCAGACACTGAAGCTTTCTTT. Its protein product is CASSLQGPDTEAFF. The V and J genes are TRBV7-6 and TRBJ1-1; weak D call: TRBD1 (6 bases). The CDR3 is 14 amino acids. In germline, CDR1 is SGHVS, CDR2 FNYEAQ. The V end lost 2 bases, the J end lost 3 bases, and 10 bases lay between the germline ends. The variable domain in full, completed from reference TRBV7-6 and TRBJ1-1, reads GAGVSQSPRYKVTKRGQDVALRCDPISGHVSLYWYRQALGQGPEFLTYFNYEAQQDKSGLPNDRFSAERPEGSISTLTIQRTEQRDSAMYRCASSLQGPDTEAFFGQGTRLTVV.

CDR3 sequence reads: CASIEGQGSGYTF. The CDR3 DNA reads TGTGCCAGCATAGAGGGACAGGGCTCTGGCTACACCTTC. The chain uses TRBV12-3 or TRBV12-4 and TRBJ1-2; 9 positions agree with TRBD1. The CDR3 extends over 13 amino acids. The V gene end was trimmed by 7 bases and the J gene end by 7 bases; junction bases not matched to a gene: 7.